This T cell receptor beta chain was captured by sequencing in a study of blood T cell repertoires in COVID-19. Study context: The origin of the acute and convalescent COVID-19 samples was the United States, Italy and Spain. Nucleic acid was either cDNA or gDNA, and it came from T cells, B-cell-depleted T cells, or PBMCs.

In the original analysis: By means of reference gene primer amplification, nucleated cell counts were estimated. Generated by immunoSEQ multiplex PCR, the TCRdb table keeps only in-frame clones and is missing some. V and J calls and clone size follow that table, whereas D and trimming were derived from the DNA. The sample yields approximately 270,000 clones, approximately 85% seen once. The CDR3 consists of 11 residues. Germline V lookup: CDR1 SNHLY, CDR2 FYNNEI. V lost 8 bases to trimming and J lost 9 bases, with 11 bases between them. The chain couples TRBV2 to TRBJ2-1; D might be TRBD1 (5 bases). The TCR comes from a woman in her 70s with acute or convalescent COVID-19. The sample consisted of peripheral blood. The CDR3: CASSRGSEQFF. The CDR3, as DNA: TGTGCCAGCTCAAGGGGAAGTGAGCAGTTCTTC.